The 28 T cell receptor beta chains listed next were all sequenced from one sample in a study of blood T cell repertoires in COVID-19. Sequencing used immunoSEQ multiplex PCR; TCRdb keeps in-frame clones, though not all of them. The sample includes about 400,000 clones, roughly 88% seen only once; the top ten take 2% to 2.5%. The source material was PBMCs or T cells enriched from blood (not recorded which). Receptors were obtained from a middle-aged woman with acute COVID-19.

Here the CDR3 reads CASSPGFRRLAKNIQYF. In nucleotides, the CDR3 is TGTGCCAGCAGCCCCGGATTCCGGCGACTAGCCAAAAACATTCAGTACTTC. The rearrangement joins TRBV7-8 to TRBJ2-4; no clear D. The V gene lost 5 bases and the J gene lost 0 bases, with 17 bases spanning the gap. CDR1 SGHVS and CDR2 FQNEAQ come from the germline V gene. The CDR3 contains 17 residues.

The V and J genes are TRBV7-9 and TRBJ1-2, with a tentative D call TRBD1 (6 bases). CDR1 is SEHNR and CDR2 is FQNEAQ in the germline V gene (reference sequence). The CDR3 length is 14 residues. V gave up 6 bases and J gave up 2 bases, with 13 bases separating them. Written as DNA, the CDR3 is TGTGCCAGCAGAACAGGGTCAAACAACTATGGCTACACCTTC. Encoded protein: CASRTGSNNYGYTF.

V and J are TRBV3-1 (or the pseudogene TRBV3-2) and TRBJ1-2; D ambiguous. Germline CDR1 LGHDT, CDR2 YNNKEL (reference sequence). Trimming pared 1 base from V and 9 bases from J, leaving 9 bases between. This CDR3 comprises 12 residues. This CDR3 is CASSQGIERYTF. The DNA for the CDR3 is TGTGCCAGCAGCCAAGGTATAGAACGCTACACCTTC.

CDR3 DNA sequence: TGTGCCAGCAGTTTCGACGGGGACACTGAAGCTTTCTTT. Residues: CASSFDGDTEAFF. The chain has TRBV7-9 and TRBJ1-1; D is ambiguous. Germline assignment: CDR1 SEHNR and CDR2 FQNEAQ (reference sequence). Deletions cut 6 bases from V and 3 bases from J, with 11 bases between. The CDR3 covers 13 residues.

A single count supports this clone. V is TRBV19 and J is TRBJ1-1, with D possibly matching TRBD1 (5 bases). The CDR3 spans 14 residues. Per germline, CDR1 LNHDA and CDR2 SQIVND (reference sequence). Trimming cost V 6 bases and J 9 bases, with 20 bases left between them. This chain's CDR3 is CASSLSGAGNKAFF. The CDR3 nucleotides read TGTGCCAGTAGCCTTTCTGGGGCAGGCAATAAAGCTTTCTTT.

The chain employs TRBV6-5 and TRBJ1-2; 9 nucleotides align to TRBD1. The CDR3 contains 13 residues. J gave up 8 bases and V 5 bases, and 6 bases lay outside the gene matches. Germline V lookup: CDR1 MNHEY, CDR2 SVGAGI. DNA of the CDR3: TGTGCCAGCAGTACACGGACAGGGGTGGGCTACACCTTC. Amino acids: CASSTRTGVGYTF.

This rearrangement joins TRBV5-4 to TRBJ2-3; perhaps TRBD2 as D (5 bases). Germline V gene data show CDR1 as SGHNT and CDR2 as YYREEE (reference sequence). The CDR3 spans 14 residues. Trimming removed 1 base from V and 4 bases from J, with 10 bases in between. The CDR3 loop is CASSLKGSADTQYF. The CDR3 DNA reads TGTGCCAGCAGCTTGAAGGGTAGCGCAGATACGCAGTATTTT.

The chain carries TRBV30 and TRBJ2-5; 7 bases are a match to TRBD1. This CDR3 comprises 13 residues. Germline CDR1 reads GTSNPN; CDR2 reads SVGIG (reference sequence). Trimming removed 2 bases from V and 4 bases from J; junction bases left unmatched: 4. In DNA form, the CDR3 reads TGTGCCTGGAGTAAGAACAGGGGAGAGACCCAGTACTTC. It is translated as CAWSKNRGETQYF.

This chain links TRBV3-1 (or the pseudogene TRBV3-2) with TRBJ2-3, with D possibly matching TRBD2 (5 bases). Per the germline V gene, CDR1 is LGHDT and CDR2 is YNNKEL (reference sequence). The CDR3 has 18 residues. The V end was cut by 0 bases, the J end by 0 bases, with 16 bases between. The CDR3 DNA sequence: TGTGCCAGCAGCCAAGATGGGTACGGGGTGAGAAGCACAGATACGCAGTATTTT. Encoded protein: CASSQDGYGVRSTDTQYF.

This chain joins TRBV2 and TRBJ1-3, with 8 nucleotides matching TRBD1. V lost 4 bases to trimming and J lost 0 bases; unmatched junction nucleotides: 8. CDR1 and CDR2 from the germline V gene are SNHLY and FYNNEI. This CDR3 spans 17 amino acids. The CDR3 here is CASSVQGAIISGNTIYF. As DNA, the CDR3 is TGTGCCAGCAGTGTTCAGGGGGCCATAATCTCTGGAAACACCATATATTTT.

The chain joins TRBV5-8 to TRBJ1-4; 7 bases align to TRBD1. Losses at the gene ends were 4 bases for V and 8 bases for J; bases not matched to a gene: 8. The CDR3 loop spans 14 amino acids. The germline CDR1 and CDR2 sequences are SGHTS and YDEGEE. CDR3 residues: CASSPDRVGEKLFF. CDR3 in DNA: TGTGCCAGCAGCCCTGACAGGGTCGGCGAAAAACTGTTTTTT.

The genes are TRBV18 and TRBJ2-3, with no clear D. V was pared by 3 bases and J by 4 bases, with 20 bases between. The CDR3 totals 17 residues. Germline V lookup: CDR1 KGHSH, CDR2 LQKENI. This CDR3 is CASSPQVNGQYADTQYF. DNA of the CDR3: TGTGCCAGCTCACCCCAGGTCAATGGGCAGTACGCAGATACGCAGTATTTT.

This clone appeared a few times. One base away lies a much larger clone, so this may be a sequencing read error. The sample holds other DNA sequences that translate to the same CDR3. The chain combines TRBV7-9 with TRBJ1-1, with 8 bases fitting TRBD1. From germline, CDR1 is SEHNR and CDR2 FQNEAQ (reference sequence). The CDR3 totals 13 residues. After removal of 3 bases from V and 4 bases from J, the junction contained 1 base not matched to a gene. CDR3 residues: CASSFDRGTEAFF. DNA of the CDR3: TGTGCCAGCAGCTTCGACAGGGGCACTGAAGCTTTCTTT.

The chain uses TRBV9 and TRBJ1-2, with a tentative D call TRBD1 (5 bases). Germline CDR1 is SGDLS and CDR2 is YYNGEE. The CDR3 extends over 15 amino acids. Between the trimmed V and J ends, which lost 0 bases and 2 bases, there was a span of 11 bases. The CDR3: CASSVGTGPNYGYTF. CDR3 coding DNA: TGTGCCAGCAGCGTAGGAACAGGTCCGAACTATGGCTACACCTTC.

A remark on this clone: The sample carries other DNA sequences with the same CDR3. This rearrangement joins TRBV18 to TRBJ2-7; 7 positions match TRBD1. The germline V gene has CDR1 KGHSH and CDR2 LQKENI. This CDR3 is built from 14 residues. Trimming took 0 bases from V and 1 from J; bases not matched to a gene: 0. CDR3 sequence: CASSPPGQSYEQYF. In DNA form, the CDR3 reads TGTGCCAGCTCACCACCGGGACAGTCCTACGAGCAGTACTTC.

This sequence joins TRBV13 and TRBJ2-1; 10 bases line up with TRBD2. The CDR3 consists of 15 residues. The trim removed 4 bases at V and 6 bases at J, leaving 6 bases unmatched. CDR1 and CDR2 (germline): PRHDT, FYEKMQ (reference sequence). The CDR3, as DNA: TGTGCCAGCAGCTCCATAGCGGGGGGCCTCAATGAGCAGTTCTTC. It yields the protein CASSSIAGGLNEQFF.

The chain employs TRBV3-1 (or the pseudogene TRBV3-2) and TRBJ2-6, with 10 nucleotides matching TRBD2. V trimming: 8 bases; J trimming: 4 bases; junction bases outside the gene matches: 5. CDR3 size: 15 residues. The germline gives CDR1 LGHDT, CDR2 YNNKEL (reference sequence). CDR3 loop: CASGSGGLGANVLTF. CDR3 DNA sequence: TGTGCCAGCGGTAGCGGGGGGCTGGGGGCCAACGTCCTGACTTTC.

The genes are TRBV20-1 and TRBJ2-7; the D gene is possibly TRBD2 (7 bases). CDR1 and CDR2 (germline): DFQATT, SNEGSKA (reference sequence). There are 15 residues in the CDR3. Trimming pared 3 bases from V and 1 base from J, leaving 16 bases between. This CDR3 is CSASNGRGPSYEQYF. CDR3 in DNA: TGCAGTGCTAGTAACGGGCGGGGGCCTTCCTACGAGCAGTACTTC.

The J gene is TRBJ1-3, the V gene TRBV5-1; 8 nucleotides align to TRBD1. CDR1 is SGHRS and CDR2 is YFSETQ in the germline V gene. With V trimmed by 0 bases and J by 0 bases, 5 bases remained unmatched. CDR3 length: 17 residues. The DNA for the CDR3 is TGCGCCAGCAGCTTGGGGACAGGGCGATACTCTGGAAACACCATATATTTT. Translating gives CASSLGTGRYSGNTIYF.

This clone appeared once. The chain recombines TRBV7-2 with TRBJ1-2; D remains unclear. CDR3 length equals 14 residues. V lost 2 bases to trimming and J lost 7 bases, with 14 bases between them. The germline V gene has CDR1 SGHTA and CDR2 FQGNSA. CDR3 in DNA: TGTGCCAGCAGCTTATTACTGACTAAGGGTGGCTACACCTTC. It is translated as CASSLLLTKGGYTF.

CDR3 DNA: TGCGCCAGCAGCTCAGGACAAGCCGGAGTGAACACTGAAGCTTTCTTT. Residues: CASSSGQAGVNTEAFF. The V gene is TRBV5-1, the J gene TRBJ1-1; the D gene is possibly TRBD1 (5 bases). The germline V gene encodes CDR1 SGHRS and CDR2 YFSETQ. This CDR3 region has 16 residues. Trimming stripped 3 bases from V and 0 bases from J, with 15 bases between.

V gene TRBV9 combines with J gene TRBJ1-4, with D tentatively TRBD1 (6 bases). Germline CDR1 is SGDLS and CDR2 is YYNGEE. V lost 3 bases to trimming and J lost 6 bases, with 12 bases between them. This CDR3 is built from 14 residues. The CDR3 nucleotides are TGTGCCAGCAGCGCCCTCCGGACAGATGAAAAACTGTTTTTT. This gives the protein CASSALRTDEKLFF.

V usage is TRBV10-2 and J usage is TRBJ1-5, with 8 bases fitting TRBD1. With V trimmed by 3 bases and J by 2 bases, 3 bases remained unmatched. Looked up from germline, CDR1 is WSHSY and CDR2 is SAAADI. CDR3 size: 15 residues. DNA of the CDR3: TGCGCCAGCAGTGATTGGACAGGGCGCAATCAGCCCCAGCATTTT. Translation: CASSDWTGRNQPQHF.

The genes are TRBV5-8 and TRBJ1-2, with D tentatively TRBD1 (6 bases). Germline V lookup: CDR1 SGHTS, CDR2 YDEGEE. V lost 1 base, J lost 4 bases, and 11 bases lay in between. The CDR3 spans 14 residues. Here the CDR3 reads CASSLPRTVYGYTF. The CDR3 DNA follows: TGTGCCAGCAGCTTGCCCCGGACAGTCTATGGCTACACCTTC.

V and J are TRBV7-2 and TRBJ2-4; D remains ambiguous. From germline, CDR1 is SGHTA and CDR2 FQGNSA. The CDR3 loop spans 13 amino acids. With 2 bases removed from V and 8 bases from J, the gap between germline ends came to 10 bases. The CDR3 protein is CASSLSSLHIQYF. In DNA, the CDR3 is TGTGCCAGCAGCTTAAGCTCCCTCCACATTCAGTACTTC.

The chain has TRBV2 and TRBJ2-7, with a weak D call TRBD1 (5 bases). This CDR3 has 11 residues. Looked up from germline, CDR1 is SNHLY and CDR2 is FYNNEI. V lost 6 bases and J 4 bases, leaving 7 bases between the germline ends. For the CDR3, the DNA is TGTGCCAGCAGCACAGGTTACGAGCAGTACTTC. As protein: CASSTGYEQYF. The full variable domain, its missing parts supplied by reference TRBV2 and TRBJ2-7, is EPEVTQTPSHQVTQMGQEVILRCVPISNHLYFYWYRQILGQKVEFLVSFYNNEISEKSEIFDDQFSVERPDGSNFTLKIRSTKLEDSAMYFCASSTGYEQYFGPGTRLTVT.

The chain is built from TRBV7-9 and TRBJ1-1; 8 positions match TRBD1. Germline-derived CDR1 and CDR2 are SEHNR and FQNEAQ (reference sequence). V lost 2 bases, J lost 3 bases, and 8 bases stayed unmatched. The CDR3 spans 16 residues. Here the CDR3 DNA reads TGTGCCAGCAGCTTACCCATCAGGGGGCTGGACACTGAAGCTTTCTTT. Translated, it gives CASSLPIRGLDTEAFF.

The J gene is TRBJ2-1, the V gene TRBV4-1, with D perhaps TRBD2 (7 bases). With 4 bases removed from V and 7 bases from J, the gap between germline ends came to 11 bases. The CDR3 is made up of 13 amino acids. Germline V gene lookup returns CDR1 MGHRA and CDR2 YSYEKL. CDR3 bases: TGCGCCAGCAGCCCGGGGGGCCTTAATGAGCAGTTCTTC. This encodes CASSPGGLNEQFF.